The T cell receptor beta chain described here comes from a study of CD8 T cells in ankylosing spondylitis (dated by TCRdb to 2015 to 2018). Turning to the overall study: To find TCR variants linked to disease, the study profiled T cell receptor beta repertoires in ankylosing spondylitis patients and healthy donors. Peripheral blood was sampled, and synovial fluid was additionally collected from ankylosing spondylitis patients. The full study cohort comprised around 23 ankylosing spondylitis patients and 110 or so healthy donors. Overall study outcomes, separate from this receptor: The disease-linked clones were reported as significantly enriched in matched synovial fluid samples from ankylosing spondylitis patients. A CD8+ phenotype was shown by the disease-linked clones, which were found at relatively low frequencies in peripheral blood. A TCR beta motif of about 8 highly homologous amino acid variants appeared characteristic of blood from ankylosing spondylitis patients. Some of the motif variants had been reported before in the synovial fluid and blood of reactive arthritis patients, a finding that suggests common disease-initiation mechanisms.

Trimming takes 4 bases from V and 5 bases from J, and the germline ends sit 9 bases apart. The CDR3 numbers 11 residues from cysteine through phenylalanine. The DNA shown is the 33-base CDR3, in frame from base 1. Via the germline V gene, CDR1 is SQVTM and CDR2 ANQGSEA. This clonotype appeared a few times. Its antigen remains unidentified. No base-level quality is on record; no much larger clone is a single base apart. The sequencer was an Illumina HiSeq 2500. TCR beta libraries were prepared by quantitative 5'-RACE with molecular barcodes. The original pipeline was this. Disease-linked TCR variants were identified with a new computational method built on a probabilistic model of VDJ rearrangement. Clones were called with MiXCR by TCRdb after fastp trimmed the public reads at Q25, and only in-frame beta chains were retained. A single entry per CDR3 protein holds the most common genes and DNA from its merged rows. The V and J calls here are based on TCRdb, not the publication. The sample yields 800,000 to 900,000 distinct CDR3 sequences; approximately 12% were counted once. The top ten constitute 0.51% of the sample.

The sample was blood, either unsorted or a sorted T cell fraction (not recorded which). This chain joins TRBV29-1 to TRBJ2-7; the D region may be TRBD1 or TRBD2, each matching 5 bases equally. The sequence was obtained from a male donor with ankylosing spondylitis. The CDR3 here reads CSVARDDEQYF. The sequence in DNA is TGCAGCGTTGCCAGGGACGACGAGCAGTACTTC.